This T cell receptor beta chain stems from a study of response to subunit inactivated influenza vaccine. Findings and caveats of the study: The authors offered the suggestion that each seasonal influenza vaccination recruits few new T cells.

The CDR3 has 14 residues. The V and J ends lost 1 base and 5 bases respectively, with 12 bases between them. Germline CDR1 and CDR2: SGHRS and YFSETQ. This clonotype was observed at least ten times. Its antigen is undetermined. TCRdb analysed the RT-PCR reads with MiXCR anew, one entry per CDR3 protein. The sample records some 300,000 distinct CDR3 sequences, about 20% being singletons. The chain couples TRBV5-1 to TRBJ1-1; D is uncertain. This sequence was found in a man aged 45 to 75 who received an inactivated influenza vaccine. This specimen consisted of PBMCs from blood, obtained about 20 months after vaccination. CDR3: CASSLNLGQTEAFF. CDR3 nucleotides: TGCGCCAGCAGCTTGAATTTGGGTCAAACTGAAGCTTTCTTT.